Reported below is one T cell receptor (beta chain). The data derive from a study of shared clonotypes between healthy human individuals. Trimming took off 5 bases at V and 0 bases at J, with 18 bases between the two ends. Germline V lookup: CDR1 SGDLS, CDR2 YYNGEE. This CDR3 region has 17 residues. In the authors' methods: From ImmunoSEQ came sequences covering only the junction and carrying no quality scores, so filtering differed. TCRdb's table, derived via immunoSEQ multiplex PCR, lists solely in-frame clones and lacks some. The V and J calls and clone size come from that table; D and trimming were worked out from the DNA. Here the sample spans about 2.3 million clones, 85% to 95% being singletons.

Sample: naive CD4+ T cells from PBMCs. Subset described: CD45RA+ positively selected. The TCR was taken from a man between 18 and 29 years old in good health. Some clones in this sample may be carry-over from other donors' samples. The chain couples TRBV9 to TRBJ1-3; D is undetermined. The CDR3 DNA is TGTGCCAGCAGTTACAGCCCATTACAGAGCTCTGGAAACACCATATATTTT. Protein: CASSYSPLQSSGNTIYF.